The TCR beta chain described here comes from a study of blood T cell repertoires in COVID-19. The CDR3 is 17 residues long. The ends lost 2 bases at V and 7 bases at J; junction bases unmatched: 10. Germline CDR1 is LGHDT and CDR2 is YNNKEL (reference sequence). Libraries were prepared by immunoSEQ multiplex PCR; TCRdb keeps only in-frame clonotypes and omits some of them. The sample lists roughly 160,000 clones; more than 65% were seen once. Assignments of participants to cohorts depended upon their own reported clinical history. This TCR was sampled from a woman aged 40 to 55 with acute COVID-19. Sequenced sample: PBMCs or T cells enriched from blood (not recorded which). The V and J genes are TRBV3-1 (or the pseudogene TRBV3-2) and TRBJ1-4; 10 bases agree with TRBD1. The CDR3 loop reads CASSQTRDRGRGEKLFF. The CDR3 nucleotides are TGTGCCAGCAGCCAAACGCGGGACAGGGGTAGGGGTGAAAAACTGTTTTTT.